Below, 30 T cell receptor beta chains from the same sample are listed, as sequenced in a study of T cell responses to AZD1222 COVID-19 vaccine. Libraries were prepared by immunoSEQ multiplex PCR; TCRdb keeps only in-frame clonotypes and omits some of them. The table records 100,000 to 150,000 clones, roughly nine tenths of them present only once. The sample here was peripheral blood, taken on day 0 of AZD1222 vaccination. These receptors were taken from an adult in good health.

This clone was picked up a small number of times. J is TRBJ1-2 and V is TRBV19; possibly TRBD1 for D (6 bases). In germline, CDR1 is LNHDA, CDR2 SQIVND (reference sequence). CDR3 length equals 16 residues. V was clipped by 5 bases and J by 4 bases, with 20 bases between them. CDR3 protein: CASSRTQGTISYGYTF. DNA of the CDR3: TGTGCCAGTAGTCGGACTCAGGGGACTATTAGCTATGGCTACACCTTC.

The chain couples TRBV18 to TRBJ1-1; TRBD1 agrees at 8 bases. The CDR3 is 14 residues long. Trimming at V came to 4 bases and at J to 4 bases, leaving 5 bases not matched to a gene. From germline, CDR1 is KGHSH and CDR2 LQKENI. Written as DNA, the CDR3 is TGTGCCAGCTCACTACCAGGGGGCATCACTGAAGCTTTCTTT. Its protein product is CASSLPGGITEAFF.

This sequence joins TRBV7-8 and TRBJ1-3; 7 bases fit TRBD1. CDR1 and CDR2 from the germline V gene are SGHVS and FQNEAQ. The CDR3 totals 16 residues. V shed 3 bases and J 2 bases; nucleotides not matched to a gene: 7. The CDR3 sequence: CASSFGGQTTGNTIYF. CDR3 coding DNA: TGTGCCAGCAGCTTTGGGGGACAGACTACTGGAAACACCATATATTTT.

The chain joins TRBV7-6 to TRBJ2-1, with 9 bases aligning to TRBD2. CDR3 length: 16 amino acids. V was clipped by 5 bases and J by 1 base; unmatched bases: 6. Germline CDR1 reads SGHVS; CDR2 reads FNYEAQ. Written as DNA, the CDR3 is TGTGCCAGCAGCGGTAATAGCGGGAGATCCTACAATGAGCAGTTCTTC. Translation: CASSGNSGRSYNEQFF.

The gene calls are TRBV28 and TRBJ1-1; 9 bases align to TRBD1. This CDR3 has 15 residues. Per germline, CDR1 MDHEN and CDR2 SYDVKM. Trimming at V came to 6 bases and at J to 1 base, leaving 6 bases not matched to a gene. DNA of the CDR3: TGTGCCAGCAGACCACCGGGACAGGGGAACACTGAAGCTTTCTTT. As protein: CASRPPGQGNTEAFF.

As DNA, the CDR3 is TGCGCCAGCAGCCAAGATCTAGGTTTGATCGGTGAAAAACTGTTTTTT. It is translated as CASSQDLGLIGEKLFF. V usage is TRBV4-3 and J usage is TRBJ1-4; D gene unclear. Germline V gene sequence: CDR1 LGHNA, CDR2 YSLEER. The length of the CDR3 is 16 residues. V lost 0 bases to trimming and J lost 7 bases, with 15 bases between them.

This clone has just one count. The chain has TRBV11-2 and TRBJ1-1; D is possibly TRBD1 (6 bases). The germline V gene has CDR1 SGHAT and CDR2 FQNNGV. The V end lost 2 bases, the J end lost 0 bases, and 13 bases lay between the germline ends. The CDR3 totals 16 residues. In DNA, the CDR3 is TGTGCCAGCAGCTTATCGGCGGGGGGCTTGAACACTGAAGCTTTCTTT. It codes for CASSLSAGGLNTEAFF.

This chain links TRBV5-1 with TRBJ2-3; the D is unclear. Trimming took 0 bases from V and 1 from J, leaving 9 bases between them. The CDR3 totals 15 residues. Germline CDR1 SGHRS, CDR2 YFSETQ. CDR3 region: CASSLDSAGTDTQYF. In DNA form, the CDR3 reads TGCGCCAGCAGCTTGGACAGTGCTGGCACAGATACGCAGTATTTT.

This chain connects TRBV15 to TRBJ1-2; D is possibly TRBD1 (5 bases). Germline V gene lookup returns CDR1 LNHNV and CDR2 YYDKDF (reference sequence). V shed 0 bases and J shed 7 bases, with 18 bases lying between them. The CDR3 spans 16 residues. Here the CDR3 DNA reads TGTGCCACCAGCAGAGACACCAGGGTTCCCCGGGCTGGCTACACCTTC. Protein product: CATSRDTRVPRAGYTF.

This rearrangement joins TRBV5-1 to TRBJ2-7, with 7 positions matching TRBD2. Trimming removed 2 bases from V and 2 bases from J; junction bases left unmatched: 7. This CDR3 is 15 amino acids long. The V gene's germline CDR1 is SGHRS and CDR2 YFSETQ. Here the CDR3 DNA reads TGCGCCAGCAGCTTTGTGGGGGGGTCCGCCTACGAGCAGTACTTC. Its translation is CASSFVGGSAYEQYF. Using reference TRBV5-1 and TRBJ2-7 for the parts outside the CDR3, the full variable domain is KAGVTQTPRYLIKTRGQQVTLSCSPISGHRSVSWYQQTPGQGLQFLFEYFSETQRNKGNFPGRFSGRQFSNSRSEMNVSTLELGDSALYLCASSFVGGSAYEQYFGPGTRLTVT.

The rearrangement links TRBV6-5 to TRBJ2-7, with 10 bases identical to TRBD1. CDR1 MNHEY and CDR2 SVGAGI come from the germline V gene. V shed 6 bases and J 4 bases; nucleotides not matched to a gene: 6. The CDR3 runs 14 residues. The CDR3 region is CASRGPGQGYEQYF. Here the CDR3 DNA reads TGTGCCAGCAGGGGCCCGGGACAGGGGTACGAGCAGTACTTC.

The V gene is TRBV15, the J gene TRBJ1-1; 9 bases are a match to TRBD1. Germline loops: CDR1 LNHNV, CDR2 YYDKDF (reference sequence). This CDR3 has 15 amino acids. The J segment lost 2 bases and the V segment lost 3 bases, leaving 4 bases of the junction unmatched. The CDR3 sequence is CATSSFTGGNTEAFF. DNA of the CDR3: TGTGCCACCAGCAGTTTTACAGGGGGCAACACTGAAGCTTTCTTT.

This clone was counted only a few times. The CDR3 coding sequence is TGCAGCGTTGCCGGGACTAGCGACTCCTACGAGCAGTACTTC. It specifies CSVAGTSDSYEQYF. The chain has TRBV29-1 and TRBJ2-7, with 10 positions matching TRBD2. CDR1 is SQVTM and CDR2 is ANQGSEA in the germline V gene. The CDR3 is made up of 14 amino acids. Germline trimming cut 4 bases from V and 0 bases from J; bases unmatched to any gene: 3.

The chain recombines TRBV6-5 with TRBJ1-6, with D maybe TRBD1 (5 bases). V was shortened by 2 bases and J by 9 bases, with 14 bases between the two germline ends. Germline V gene data show CDR1 as MNHEY and CDR2 as SVGAGI. This CDR3 has 15 residues. CDR3 protein: CASSYGAAPSSPLHF. The CDR3 DNA reads as TGTGCCAGCAGTTACGGGGCAGCCCCCAGTTCACCCCTCCACTTT.

This chain joins TRBV24-1 and TRBJ2-2; 11 bases map to TRBD2. Germline CDR1 reads KGHDR; CDR2 reads SFDVKD. Losses at the gene ends were 9 bases for V and 6 bases for J; bases not matched to a gene: 5. There are 14 residues in the CDR3. The CDR3 DNA sequence: TGTGCCACCGGGCCTAGCGGGAGGCCCGGGGAGCTGTTTTTT. Protein: CATGPSGRPGELFF.

This clone has just a few counts. This chain joins TRBV12-3 or TRBV12-4 and TRBJ2-7; D is undetermined. The CDR3 covers 11 residues. Trimming took 6 bases from V and 6 from J, leaving 9 bases between them. The CDR3, as DNA: TGTGCCAGCAGCCAATCCCGCGAGCAGTACTTC. Translated, it gives CASSQSREQYF.

The chain employs TRBV6-1 and TRBJ2-1, with D maybe TRBD2 (6 bases). Trimming removed 1 base at V and 4 bases at J, with 11 bases between. Germline V lookup: CDR1 MNHNS, CDR2 SASEGT. The CDR3 runs to 15 residues. The CDR3 reads CASSEGGGGYNEQFF. The CDR3 nucleotides are TGTGCCAGCAGTGAAGGGGGCGGAGGGTACAATGAGCAGTTCTTC.

The rearrangement links TRBV27 to TRBJ1-2, with D maybe TRBD1 (5 bases). The V gene's germline CDR1 is MNHEY and CDR2 SMNVEV (reference sequence). CDR3 length: 14 residues. The ends were cut back, 0 bases at V and 4 bases at J, with 9 bases in the middle. The CDR3 spells CASSLSMGGYGYTF. The CDR3 region has the DNA TGTGCCAGCAGTTTATCTATGGGGGGCTATGGCTACACCTTC.

The V call is TRBV6-5, the J call TRBJ1-1, with 9 nucleotides matching TRBD1. J was trimmed by 6 bases and V by 5 bases; bases with no gene match: 10. The germline V gene has CDR1 MNHEY and CDR2 SVGAGI. The CDR3 runs 15 residues. CDR3 nucleotide sequence: TGTGCCAGCAGTAGTACGACAGGGGGAAACTCTGAAGCTTTCTTT. Amino acids: CASSSTTGGNSEAFF.

The chain employs TRBV4-2 and TRBJ2-3; maybe TRBD2 (6 bases). The CDR3 is 17 residues long. Germline V gene data show CDR1 as LGHNA and CDR2 as YNFKEQ. Between the trimmed V and J ends, which lost 3 bases and 0 bases, there was a span of 16 bases. CDR3 region: CASSQGGLGSSTDTQYF. The CDR3 nucleotides read TGTGCCAGCAGCCAGGGGGGTCTGGGTTCTAGCACAGATACGCAGTATTTT.

The chain recombines TRBV7-8 with TRBJ2-2, with TRBD2 as a possible D gene (6 bases). The CDR3 has 14 amino acids. Germline CDR1 SGHVS, CDR2 FQNEAQ. V was trimmed by 2 bases and J by 6 bases, leaving 10 bases between them. The CDR3 loop reads CASSLRDFSGELFF. DNA for the CDR3: TGTGCCAGCAGCTTACGGGACTTTTCCGGGGAGCTGTTTTTT.

Note on this clone: Other nucleotide sequences from this sample produce the same CDR3. The chain is built from TRBV30 and TRBJ1-3, with a tentative D call TRBD1 (5 bases). Looked up from germline, CDR1 is GTSNPN and CDR2 is SVGIG (reference sequence). The CDR3 consists of 14 residues. Trimming removed 0 bases at V and 0 bases at J, with 6 bases between. The CDR3 DNA reads TGTGCCTGGAGTGTCAGGGCCTCTGGAAACACCATATATTTT. Translation gives CAWSVRASGNTIYF. The full variable domain, in which reference TRBV30 and TRBJ1-3 provide the parts outside the CDR3, is SQTIHQWPATLVQPVGSPLSLECTVEGTSNPNLYWYRQAAGRGLQLLFYSVGIGQISSEVPQNLSASRPQDRQFILSSKKLLLSDSGFYLCAWSVRASGNTIYFGEGSWLTVV.

This clone was recorded only once. This chain connects TRBV4-2 to TRBJ1-5; 8 positions match TRBD1. There are 16 residues in the CDR3. Looked up from germline, CDR1 is LGHNA and CDR2 is YNFKEQ. V trimming: 1 base; J trimming: 4 bases; junction bases outside the gene matches: 6. In nucleotides, the CDR3 is TGTGCCAGCAGCCAAGGGAGACAGGGGCGGAATCAGCCCCAGCATTTT. Protein product: CASSQGRQGRNQPQHF.

This sequence joins TRBV7-2 and TRBJ2-2, with D perhaps matching TRBD1 (6 bases). V was cut by 3 bases and J by 1 base, with 9 bases left in between. Germline CDR1 is SGHTA and CDR2 is FQGNSA. The CDR3 contains 15 residues. This CDR3 reads CASSLWGQNTGELFF. The CDR3 DNA follows: TGTGCCAGCAGCTTGTGGGGACAGAACACCGGGGAGCTGTTTTTT. Supplemented by reference TRBV7-2 and TRBJ2-2, the full variable domain reads GAGVSQSPSNKVTEKGKDVELRCDPISGHTALYWYRQSLGQGLEFLIYFQGNSAPDKSGLPSDRFSAERTGGSVSTLTIQRTQQEDSAVYLCASSLWGQNTGELFFGEGSRLTVL.

The chain uses TRBV18 and TRBJ1-1; D is unresolved. Trimming stripped 1 base from V and 1 base from J, with 4 bases between. CDR3 length: 13 residues. Per the germline V gene, CDR1 is KGHSH and CDR2 is LQKENI. As DNA, the CDR3 is TGTGCCAGCTCACCACAAAAGAACACTGAAGCTTTCTTT. As protein: CASSPQKNTEAFF.

The genes are TRBV19 and TRBJ2-7, with 10 bases fitting TRBD1. The V gene's germline CDR1 is LNHDA and CDR2 SQIVND (reference sequence). V was clipped by 9 bases and J by 5 bases; unmatched bases: 7. The CDR3 spans 13 residues. The CDR3 sequence is CASAGQGLHEQYF. The CDR3, as DNA: TGTGCCAGCGCGGGACAGGGGCTCCACGAGCAGTACTTC.

The sample holds a few counts of this clone. The chain is built from TRBV2 and TRBJ2-3; 7 bases match TRBD1. CDR1 and CDR2 from the germline V gene are SNHLY and FYNNEI. The CDR3 runs to 13 residues. Trimming cost V 8 bases and J 6 bases; bases outside gene matches: 8. The DNA for the CDR3 is TGTGCCAGCTTGGGACAGACGTCGGATACGCAGTATTTT. Translated: CASLGQTSDTQYF.

The genes are TRBV4-3 and TRBJ2-7; unclear D gene. Germline V CDR1 and CDR2: LGHNA, YSLEER. The V and J ends lost 0 bases and 2 bases respectively, with 11 bases between them. The CDR3 is 15 amino acids. The CDR3 protein is CASSQDLNGPYEQYF. DNA for the CDR3: TGCGCCAGCAGCCAAGATCTTAATGGTCCCTACGAGCAGTACTTC.

This chain uses TRBV4-1 with TRBJ1-5; TRBD1 might be the D (6 bases). Germline V gives CDR1 MGHRA, CDR2 YSYEKL. The ends were cut back, 2 bases at V and 2 bases at J, with 10 bases in the middle. The CDR3 runs 15 residues. The CDR3 bases are TGCGCCAGCAGCCAACCCAGGACAGGCAATCAGCCCCAGCATTTT. Translated: CASSQPRTGNQPQHF.

The J gene is TRBJ2-3, the V gene TRBV30, with 7 bases matching TRBD1. In germline, CDR1 is GTSNPN, CDR2 SVGIG (reference sequence). This CDR3 is built from 14 residues. The trim removed 3 bases at V and 3 bases at J, leaving 6 bases unmatched. The CDR3 protein is CAWSKGAGTDTQYF. In DNA, the CDR3 is TGTGCCTGGAGCAAGGGGGCTGGGACAGATACGCAGTATTTT. Drawing the rest from reference TRBV30 and TRBJ2-3, the complete variable domain is SQTIHQWPATLVQPVGSPLSLECTVEGTSNPNLYWYRQAAGRGLQLLFYSVGIGQISSEVPQNLSASRPQDRQFILSSKKLLLSDSGFYLCAWSKGAGTDTQYFGPGTRLTVL.